This T cell receptor (beta chain) is from a study of Ad26.COV2.S vaccination and SARS-CoV-2 variants. The wider study: Donor got 5x10^10 or 1x10^11 viral particles of Ad26.COV2.S.

This CDR3 is built from 16 residues. Trimming at V came to 5 bases and at J to 2 bases, leaving 5 bases not matched to a gene. In germline, CDR1 is KGHSH, CDR2 LQKENI. General study results and limits: The study found higher spike-specific TCR breadth in vaccine than placebo recipients. Reports say spike-specific CD8+ and CD4+ T cell responses covered substantial breadth after vaccination.

Profiling relied on immunoSEQ multiplex PCR, and the TCRdb table lists in-frame clones only, not all of them. The table has approximately 300,000 clones, about 85% seen once. Concerning this clone itself: Its antigen is still unknown.

Treatment denoted: around 19 received Ad26.COV2.S at low or high dose, single or two shots; about 5 received placebo; per-sample allocation not given. It was on day 63 after the first vaccine or placebo injection that samples were taken. Wuhan-strain SARS-CoV-2 spike was expressed by the Ad26 vector that made up the vaccine. Sample: peripheral blood, taken in a trial of Ad26.COV2.S vaccine versus placebo. The chain has TRBV18 and TRBJ2-3, with 12 positions matching TRBD1. The clonotype originates from a person aged 18-60 years who received the Ad26.COV2.S COVID-19 vaccine or a placebo. The CDR3 DNA reads TGTGCCAGCTCAGTAGGGGACAGGGGGCCCACAGATACGCAGTATTTT. This codes for CASSVGDRGPTDTQYF. The whole variable domain, remainder taken from reference TRBV18 and TRBJ2-3, is NAGVMQNPRHLVRRRGQEARLRCSPMKGHSHVYWYRQLPEEGLKFMVYLQKENIIDESGMPKERFSAEFPKEGPSILRIQQVVRGDSAAYFCASSVGDRGPTDTQYFGPGTRLTVL.